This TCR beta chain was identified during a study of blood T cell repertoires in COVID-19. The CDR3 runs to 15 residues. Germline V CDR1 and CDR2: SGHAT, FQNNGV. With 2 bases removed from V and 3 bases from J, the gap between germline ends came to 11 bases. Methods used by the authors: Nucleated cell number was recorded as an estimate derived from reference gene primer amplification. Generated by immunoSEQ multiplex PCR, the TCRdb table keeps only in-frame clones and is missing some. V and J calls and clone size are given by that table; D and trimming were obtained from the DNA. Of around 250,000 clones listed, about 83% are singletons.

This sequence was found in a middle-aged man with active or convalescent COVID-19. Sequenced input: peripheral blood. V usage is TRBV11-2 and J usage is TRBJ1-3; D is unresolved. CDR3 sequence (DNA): TGTGCCAGCAGCTTACCGGCAGGAGGTGGAAACACCATATATTTT. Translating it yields CASSLPAGGGNTIYF.